The 15 T cell receptor beta chains presented below share a single source sample, sequenced in a study of cytotoxic CD8 clonotypes in ibrutinib-treated CLL (dated by TCRdb to the early 2020s). What the time point label conveys for this sample: about twelve months on ibrutinib. Library preparation used the immunoSEQ multiplex PCR assay. TCRdb carries this immuneACCESS record with in-frame sequences only. Its versions omit some clonotypes, under half of them owing to an unresolved V gene in the studies checked, with the rest unexplained. The sample table contains approximately 84,000 clones; only one count was recorded for 79% of them. The ten largest clonotypes hold about 4.8% of the sample. The sample consisted of PBMCs, taken after 12 months of ibrutinib treatment. Receptors were obtained from a human donor with chronic lymphocytic leukemia.

This clone rates as medium-sized. The CDR3 is CASSLEASEQFF. CDR3 in DNA: TGTGCCAGCAGCTTAGAGGCTAGCGAGCAGTTCTTC. This sequence joins TRBV11-2 and TRBJ2-1, with a tentative D call TRBD2 (5 bases). V was cut by 0 bases and J by 10 bases, with 7 bases left in between. Germline loops: CDR1 SGHAT, CDR2 FQNNGV. This CDR3 is built from 12 residues. Supplemented by reference TRBV11-2 and TRBJ2-1, the full variable domain reads EAGVAQSPRYKIIEKRQSVAFWCNPISGHATLYWYQQILGQGPKLLIQFQNNGVVDDSQLPKDRFSAERLKGVDSTLKIQPAKLEDSAVYLCASSLEASEQFFGPGTRLTVL.

This clone was detected only a few times. This rearrangement joins TRBV6-5 to TRBJ1-2; 9 nucleotides match TRBD1. Germline lookup yields CDR1 MNHEY and CDR2 SVGAGI. Germline trimming cut 2 bases from V and 8 bases from J; bases unmatched to any gene: 6. This CDR3 spans 14 amino acids. CDR3 DNA sequence: TGTGCCAGCAGTTACCGACAGGGGGGTAGGGGCTACACCTTC. Translating gives CASSYRQGGRGYTF.

In this sample, this clone is medium-sized. The chain carries TRBV30 and TRBJ1-2; D remains ambiguous. The CDR3 sequence is 12 residues long. Trimming removed 3 bases at V and 0 bases at J, with 5 bases between. Germline V CDR1 and CDR2: GTSNPN, SVGIG (reference sequence). The CDR3 spells CAWSTTNYGYTF. The CDR3 region has the DNA TGTGCCTGGAGCACAACTAACTATGGCTACACCTTC.

This chain links TRBV13 with TRBJ2-7; D gene ambiguous. Trimming pared 2 bases from V and 0 bases from J, leaving 5 bases between. The CDR3 is made up of 13 amino acids. CDR1 is PRHDT, CDR2 FYEKMQ, per germline (reference sequence). CDR3 amino acids: CASSLSSSYEQYF. As DNA, the CDR3 is TGTGCCAGCAGCTTATCCTCCTCCTACGAGCAGTACTTC.

The chain carries TRBV19 and TRBJ2-1; 8 bases are shared with TRBD2. The V segment lost 4 bases and the J segment 14 bases; nucleotides outside the gene matches: 4. Germline CDR1 LNHDA, CDR2 SQIVND (reference sequence). The CDR3 runs to 11 residues. The CDR3 here is CASSSGGSKFF. The CDR3 nucleotides are TGTGCCAGTAGTAGCGGGGGGTCGAAGTTCTTC.

The rearrangement joins TRBV27 to TRBJ2-7; 7 bases are a match to TRBD1. Germline CDR1 reads MNHEY; CDR2 reads SMNVEV (reference sequence). The J segment lost 2 bases and the V segment lost 2 bases, leaving 6 bases of the junction unmatched. The length of the CDR3 is 15 residues. CDR3 loop: CASSLIWDRPYEQYF. DNA for the CDR3: TGTGCCAGCAGTTTAATATGGGACAGACCCTACGAGCAGTACTTC.

This clone was seen only once. The gene calls are TRBV28 and TRBJ2-1; 12 positions match TRBD2. With 6 bases clipped from V and 8 bases from J, the junction kept 5 bases outside the gene matches. Germline V gives CDR1 MDHEN, CDR2 SYDVKM. This CDR3 region has 14 residues. The CDR3 region is CASSGLAGRDEQFF. The DNA of the CDR3 is TGTGCCAGCAGCGGACTAGCGGGACGGGATGAGCAGTTCTTC.

This chain joins TRBV5-1 and TRBJ1-1; weak D call: TRBD1 (5 bases). Trimming took 4 bases from V and 3 from J, leaving 13 bases between them. The germline CDR1 and CDR2 sequences are SGHRS and YFSETQ. The CDR3 extends over 14 amino acids. Written as DNA, the CDR3 is TGCGCCAGCAGCCGGGGCGGGTATGACACTGAAGCTTTCTTT. It is translated as CASSRGGYDTEAFF.

This chain joins TRBV4-3 and TRBJ2-3, with TRBD2 matching over 13 bases. V was pared by 0 bases and J by 5 bases, with 11 bases of the junction left unmatched. This CDR3 region has 19 residues. Per the germline V gene, CDR1 is LGHNA and CDR2 is YSLEER. CDR3 nucleotide sequence: TGCGCCAGCAGCCAAGATAGGCCCGGGACTAGCGGGGTGGGAGATACGCAGTATTTT. Its protein product is CASSQDRPGTSGVGDTQYF.

This clone was counted between two and nine times. The J gene is TRBJ1-5, the V gene TRBV6-1; D call uncertain. There are 15 residues in the CDR3. Trimming cost V 7 bases and J 0 bases, with 13 bases left between them. Per germline, CDR1 MNHNS and CDR2 SASEGT. Written as DNA, the CDR3 is TGTGCCAGCATGCAGCAGTCAAATAGCAATCAGCCCCAGCATTTT. Translation: CASMQQSNSNQPQHF.

In DNA form, the CDR3 reads TGTGCCAGTAGTATCCGGGAGTGGGGTCCAGATACGCAGTATTTT. This sequence encodes CASSIREWGPDTQYF. The chain is built from TRBV19 and TRBJ2-3, with D perhaps TRBD2 (6 bases). The V end lost 3 bases, the J end lost 4 bases, and 14 bases lay between the germline ends. Per the germline V gene, CDR1 is LNHDA and CDR2 is SQIVND (reference sequence). The CDR3 consists of 15 residues. Filled out from reference TRBV19 and TRBJ2-3, the complete variable domain reads DGGITQSPKYLFRKEGQNVTLSCEQNLNHDAMYWYRQDPGQGLRLIYYSQIVNDFQKGDIAEGYSVSREKKESFPLTVTSAQKNPTAFYLCASSIREWGPDTQYFGPGTRLTVL.

The chain is built from TRBV28 and TRBJ1-5; 8 bases fit TRBD1. The CDR3 runs 13 residues. Trimming cost V 9 bases and J 3 bases; bases outside gene matches: 4. Germline V gene data show CDR1 as MDHEN and CDR2 as SYDVKM. CDR3 nucleotides: TGTGCCAGTGACAGGGGCGTCAATCAGCCCCAGCATTTT. This codes for CASDRGVNQPQHF.

This chain uses TRBV5-5 with TRBJ2-5, with D possibly TRBD1 on 6 matching bases. This CDR3 has 16 amino acids. The V gene lost 0 bases and the J gene lost 0 bases, with 12 bases spanning the gap. Germline V gene sequence: CDR1 SGHKS, CDR2 YYEKEE (reference sequence). The CDR3, as DNA: TGTGCCAGCAGCTTGGCACCACAGGGCCACCAAGAGACCCAGTACTTC. This codes for CASSLAPQGHQETQYF.

The chain joins TRBV5-1 to TRBJ1-1, with 9 bases fitting TRBD1. Germline CDR1 SGHRS, CDR2 YFSETQ. This CDR3 has 14 residues. Trimming took 4 bases from V and 6 from J; bases not matched to a gene: 7. The CDR3 sequence: CASSPGTGSPEAFF. For the CDR3, the DNA is TGCGCCAGCAGCCCCGGGACAGGGTCTCCTGAAGCTTTCTTT.

The J gene is TRBJ1-1, the V gene TRBV9, with no clear D. V lost 0 bases and J 4 bases, leaving 13 bases between the germline ends. The CDR3 sequence is 15 residues long. Germline V gives CDR1 SGDLS, CDR2 YYNGEE. In nucleotides, the CDR3 is TGTGCCAGCAGCGTAGCCCCTGACTGGGGCACTGAAGCTTTCTTT. Translating it yields CASSVAPDWGTEAFF.